This entry describes one TCR beta chain. The antigen is undetermined. The PCR used 60 Vbeta and 13 Jbeta primers. TCRdb keeps only in-frame clones here, not all; method: immunoSEQ multiplex PCR. The sample includes some 160,000 clones, roughly 80% of them seen just once. This sample stems from a study of cytomegalovirus exposure and HLA in healthy donors. Study as a whole: An analysis done earlier identified about 120 million unique TCR beta sequences from about 179 million T cells. Broader study findings: It has been reported that TCR beta sequences accurately predicted the HLA-A and HLA-B alleles of most subjects.

V shed 8 bases and J 5 bases; nucleotides not matched to a gene: 23. This CDR3 contains 18 residues. Germline V gene lookup returns CDR1 SNHLY and CDR2 FYNNEI. The source is a young man in good health and CMV-seronegative. The chain recombines TRBV2 with TRBJ1-1; TRBD1 aligns across 7 bases. Material: PBMCs. The chain's CDR3 is CASPLHLPGPTGRTEAFF. The CDR3 DNA reads TGTGCCAGCCCGCTTCACCTCCCGGGCCCGACAGGGCGGACTGAAGCTTTCTTT.